The 28 T cell receptor beta chains presented below share a single source sample, sequenced in a study of shared clonotypes between healthy human individuals. Clones were sequenced by immunoSEQ multiplex PCR, and TCRdb holds only the in-frame ones, with some missing. The sample comprises some 2 million clones, 85% to 95% of which are singletons, and more than 0.1% rests with the top ten. Sequencing was carried out using naive CD4+ T cells sorted from blood. The subset here: CD45RA+ positively selected. These receptors all stem from a man between 18 and 35 years old in good health.

This clone has only one observation. The V call is TRBV5-1, the J call TRBJ2-3; D is possibly TRBD2 (5 bases). V dropped 2 bases and J dropped 7 bases, with 20 bases sitting between them. CDR1 and CDR2 from the germline V gene are SGHRS and YFSETQ. The CDR3 is made up of 16 amino acids. The CDR3 sequence: CASSFRQDGIWNTQYF. The DNA for the CDR3 is TGCGCCAGCAGCTTCCGCCAGGACGGGATCTGGAATACGCAGTATTTT.

There are a few counts of this clone. The chain combines TRBV5-1 with TRBJ1-2; D is uncertain. The CDR3 is 14 amino acids. Trimming left V 4 bases short and J 4 bases short, with 14 bases between. Germline V CDR1 and CDR2: SGHRS, YFSETQ. CDR3 sequence reads: CASSHPGLGYGYTF. The CDR3 DNA is TGCGCCAGCAGCCATCCGGGTCTCGGCTATGGCTACACCTTC.

Worth noting for this clone: The sample contains more than one DNA sequence encoding this CDR3. The V call is TRBV2, the J call TRBJ2-5; D gene uncertain. With 3 bases removed from V and 5 bases from J, the gap between germline ends came to 4 bases. Germline CDR1 is SNHLY and CDR2 is FYNNEI. The CDR3 runs to 11 residues. The CDR3 region is CASSDRETQYF. DNA for the CDR3: TGTGCCAGCAGTGACAGGGAGACCCAGTACTTC.

Of note for this clone: Additional DNA sequences in this sample encode the identical CDR3. J is TRBJ2-4 and V is TRBV28; unclear D gene. Trimming shortened V by 2 bases and J by 0 bases, and 5 bases separated the two germline ends. Germline CDR1 reads MDHEN; CDR2 reads SYDVKM. The CDR3 is 14 amino acids. CDR3 residues: CASSLRLAKNIQYF. CDR3 DNA sequence: TGTGCCAGCAGTTTACGATTAGCCAAAAACATTCAGTACTTC.

The chain has TRBV27 and TRBJ1-5; the D gene is possibly TRBD1 (6 bases). This CDR3 has 14 amino acids. Germline CDR1 is MNHEY and CDR2 is SMNVEV (reference sequence). The V gene lost 4 bases and the J gene lost 0 bases, with 7 bases spanning the gap. DNA for the CDR3: TGTGCCAGCAGTTACAGGGATAGCAATCAGCCCCAGCATTTT. It is translated as CASSYRDSNQPQHF.

The gene calls are TRBV7-9 and TRBJ2-1; D is unclear. The V gene lost 5 bases and the J gene lost 8 bases, with 10 bases spanning the gap. Germline V gene data show CDR1 as SEHNR and CDR2 as FQNEAQ (reference sequence). There are 12 residues in the CDR3. The CDR3 here is CASSLLSHEQFF. DNA for the CDR3: TGTGCCAGCAGCCTACTGTCTCATGAGCAGTTCTTC. The entire variable domain, with the rest obtained from reference TRBV7-9 and TRBJ2-1, is as follows: DTGVSQNPRHKITKRGQNVTFRCDPISEHNRLYWYRQTLGQGPEFLTYFQNEAQLEKSRLLSDRFSAERPKGSFSTLEIQRTEQGDSAMYLCASSLLSHEQFFGPGTRLTVL.

For this clone: The sample holds other DNA sequences that translate to the same CDR3. The rearrangement joins TRBV6-5 to TRBJ2-1; possibly TRBD1 for D (6 bases). The germline CDR1 and CDR2 sequences are MNHEY and SVGAGI. The CDR3 extends over 12 amino acids. Trimming took 5 bases from V and 8 from J, leaving 10 bases between them. The chain's CDR3 is CASSRRGDEQFF. As DNA, the CDR3 is TGTGCCAGCAGTCGCAGGGGCGATGAGCAGTTCTTC.

The chain employs TRBV6-1 and TRBJ2-3; a possible D gene is TRBD2 (5 bases). V lost 3 bases and J lost 2, with 15 bases in between. CDR3 length equals 16 residues. Germline assignment: CDR1 MNHNS and CDR2 SASEGT. In DNA, the CDR3 is TGTGCCAGCAGTGATGCCCGGGGATGGGCCACAGATACGCAGTATTTT. Protein: CASSDARGWATDTQYF.

The chain uses TRBV19 and TRBJ2-7, with D possibly TRBD1 on 7 matching bases. Germline CDR1 reads LNHDA; CDR2 reads SQIVND (reference sequence). The V gene lost 3 bases and the J gene lost 1 base, with 13 bases spanning the gap. CDR3 length equals 15 residues. This CDR3 is CASSIRTGLSYEQYF. The CDR3 nucleotides are TGTGCCAGTAGTATCAGGACAGGACTATCCTACGAGCAGTACTTC.

This chain connects TRBV7-2 to TRBJ2-2, with TRBD1 identical over 8 bases. This CDR3 region has 15 residues. V lost 5 bases, J lost 6 bases, and 8 bases stayed unmatched. Germline lookup yields CDR1 SGHTA and CDR2 FQGNSA. CDR3 nucleotide sequence: TGTGCCAGCAGCCCTGGACAGGGAGGATCCGGGGAGCTGTTTTTT. Amino acids: CASSPGQGGSGELFF.

The J gene is TRBJ2-2, the V gene TRBV30; no definite D call. V was shortened by 0 bases and J by 1 base, with 21 bases between the two germline ends. CDR1 GTSNPN and CDR2 SVGIG come from the germline V gene (reference sequence). The CDR3 is made up of 19 amino acids. The CDR3, as DNA: TGTGCCTGGAGTGTAAGGGTAAAGTTGTCCACGGGGAACACCGGGGAGCTGTTTTTT. It codes for CAWSVRVKLSTGNTGELFF.

The rearrangement joins TRBV5-6 to TRBJ2-5; either TRBD1 or TRBD2 may fit D (6 bases each). The CDR3 is 15 amino acids. V was cut by 1 base and J by 3 bases, with 13 bases left in between. Germline assignment: CDR1 SGHDT and CDR2 YYEEEE. The CDR3 DNA sequence: TGTGCCAGCAGCTTGACGGGGGCTAAAGAAGAGACCCAGTACTTC. The encoded protein is CASSLTGAKEETQYF.

The J gene is TRBJ2-3, the V gene TRBV18; D may be TRBD2 (5 bases). CDR3 length: 14 residues. CDR1 is KGHSH and CDR2 is LQKENI in the germline V gene. Between the trimmed V and J ends, which lost 3 bases and 5 bases, there was a span of 12 bases. Written as DNA, the CDR3 is TGTGCCAGCTCACCGGGAGTTCAAGGAGATACGCAGTATTTT. Its translation is CASSPGVQGDTQYF.

The chain is built from TRBV30 and TRBJ2-4, with a tentative D call TRBD2 (6 bases). Germline values: CDR1 GTSNPN, CDR2 SVGIG (reference sequence). CDR3 length: 15 amino acids. Trimming took off 2 bases at V and 1 base at J, with 12 bases between the two ends. The CDR3 DNA reads TGTGCCTGGAGTTTTTCTGGAGGGGCCAAAAACATTCAGTACTTC. As protein: CAWSFSGGAKNIQYF. Together with reference TRBV30 and TRBJ2-4, the CDR3 gives the full variable domain: SQTIHQWPATLVQPVGSPLSLECTVEGTSNPNLYWYRQAAGRGLQLLFYSVGIGQISSEVPQNLSASRPQDRQFILSSKKLLLSDSGFYLCAWSFSGGAKNIQYFGAGTRLSVL.

This chain links TRBV4-3 with TRBJ2-2; D is unclear. With 6 bases removed from V and 8 bases from J, the gap between germline ends came to 7 bases. In germline, CDR1 is LGHNA, CDR2 YSLEER. CDR3 size: 11 residues. Here the CDR3 DNA reads TGCGCCAGCAGTAACATGGGGGAGCTGTTTTTT. This sequence encodes CASSNMGELFF.

As DNA, the CDR3 is TGTGCCACGAGAGCAGGGGTCCAGGGTAACTATGGCTACACCTTC. It codes for CATRAGVQGNYGYTF. This rearrangement joins TRBV15 to TRBJ1-2; D might be TRBD1 (6 bases). The CDR3 covers 15 residues. Germline lookup yields CDR1 LNHNV and CDR2 YYDKDF (reference sequence). Deletions cut 9 bases from V and 1 base from J, with 18 bases between.

The chain carries TRBV5-4 and TRBJ2-7; 8 bases line up with TRBD1. This CDR3 contains 16 residues. From germline, CDR1 is SGHNT and CDR2 YYREEE (reference sequence). V trimming: 4 bases; J trimming: 0 bases; junction bases outside the gene matches: 9. The CDR3 nucleotides read TGTGCCAGCAGCCCTCAGGACAGGGTCCGCTCCTACGAGCAGTACTTC. Amino acids: CASSPQDRVRSYEQYF.

The CDR3 nucleotides read TGTGCCAGCTCACCGAGGACAGAAGCTTTCTTT. Translated, it gives CASSPRTEAFF. The chain carries TRBV18 and TRBJ1-1; weak D call: TRBD1 (5 bases). The CDR3 length is 11 residues. CDR1 and CDR2 (germline): KGHSH, LQKENI. V shed 3 bases and J shed 8 bases, with 7 bases lying between them. Together with reference TRBV18 and TRBJ1-1, the CDR3 gives the full variable domain: NAGVMQNPRHLVRRRGQEARLRCSPMKGHSHVYWYRQLPEEGLKFMVYLQKENIIDESGMPKERFSAEFPKEGPSILRIQQVVRGDSAAYFCASSPRTEAFFGQGTRLTVV.

The chain employs TRBV7-9 and TRBJ2-1; TRBD2 agrees at 10 bases. CDR1 is SEHNR, CDR2 FQNEAQ, per germline (reference sequence). The CDR3 extends over 18 amino acids. J gave up 4 bases and V 3 bases, and 12 bases lay outside the gene matches. CDR3 nucleotide sequence: TGTGCCAGCAGCTTCAGGTCAGCGGGAGGGCTTATTTACAATGAGCAGTTCTTC. Its protein is CASSFRSAGGLIYNEQFF.

V usage is TRBV10-3 and J usage is TRBJ2-1, with D tentatively TRBD1 or TRBD2 (5 bases each). The V and J ends lost 10 bases and 5 bases respectively, with 21 bases between them. Germline loops: CDR1 ENHRY, CDR2 SYGVKD. There are 15 residues in the CDR3. Here the CDR3 DNA reads TGTGCCACCTTCGGGGCGCTCGCTGGGGACAATGAGCAGTTCTTC. It specifies CATFGALAGDNEQFF.

As for this clone: At the DNA level, this CDR3 is encoded by other sequences in the same sample as well. The J gene is TRBJ2-3, the V gene TRBV5-4; 10 nucleotides line up with TRBD2. The CDR3 extends over 15 amino acids. CDR1 is SGHNT and CDR2 is YYREEE in the germline V gene (reference sequence). V lost 4 bases to trimming and J lost 3 bases; unmatched junction nucleotides: 5. The CDR3 nucleotides read TGTGCCAGCAGCCCCAGCGGGGGGGGTACAGATACGCAGTATTTT. Translation gives CASSPSGGGTDTQYF.

The chain joins TRBV11-2 to TRBJ2-1; 8 positions agree with TRBD2. V shed 5 bases and J 0 bases; nucleotides not matched to a gene: 3. The CDR3 totals 15 residues. Germline CDR1 SGHAT, CDR2 FQNNGV. The CDR3 sequence: CASSAGLVSYNEQFF. Written as DNA, the CDR3 is TGTGCCAGCAGCGCGGGACTAGTCTCCTACAATGAGCAGTTCTTC.

The chain combines TRBV19 with TRBJ2-2; 7 nucleotides align to TRBD1. CDR1 LNHDA and CDR2 SQIVND come from the germline V gene (reference sequence). This CDR3 is 15 amino acids long. The junction had 9 bases not matched to a gene; V was cut back by 7 bases and J by 4 bases. CDR3 sequence: CASITAAGGTGELFF. The CDR3 DNA reads as TGTGCCAGTATCACCGCAGCAGGGGGCACCGGGGAGCTGTTTTTT.

To note about this clone: The sample has other DNA sequences that encode this CDR3 too. The chain joins TRBV18 to TRBJ2-1, with 8 bases matching TRBD2. This CDR3 is 14 amino acids long. Germline trimming cut 3 bases from V and 3 bases from J; bases unmatched to any gene: 1. Per the germline V gene, CDR1 is KGHSH and CDR2 is LQKENI. The CDR3 sequence: CASSPAGGYNEQFF. The CDR3 DNA sequence: TGTGCCAGCTCACCCGCGGGAGGCTACAATGAGCAGTTCTTC.

This chain joins TRBV27 and TRBJ2-3; D may be TRBD1 (5 bases). V was shortened by 6 bases and J by 5 bases, with 12 bases between the two germline ends. From germline, CDR1 is MNHEY and CDR2 SMNVEV (reference sequence). The CDR3 covers 13 residues. The CDR3 spells CASSRQPQDTQYF. The CDR3, as DNA: TGTGCCAGCAGCCGACAGCCTCAAGATACGCAGTATTTT.

Concerning this clone itself: The sample contains more than one DNA sequence encoding this CDR3. This sequence joins TRBV6-1 and TRBJ2-7; 9 positions match TRBD1. CDR1 and CDR2 from the germline V gene are MNHNS and SASEGT. The V gene end was trimmed by 4 bases and the J gene end by 2 bases; junction bases not matched to a gene: 3. CDR3 size: 14 residues. The CDR3 sequence: CASSGRTGAYEQYF. CDR3 sequence (DNA): TGTGCCAGCAGTGGACGGACAGGGGCCTACGAGCAGTACTTC.

The count of this clone is one. The chain joins TRBV5-1 to TRBJ1-6, with TRBD1 matching over 7 bases. Germline assignment: CDR1 SGHRS and CDR2 YFSETQ. The CDR3 is 16 residues long. The V segment lost 7 bases and the J segment 7 bases; nucleotides outside the gene matches: 14. This CDR3 reads CASPHGQAQDNSPLHF. The DNA for the CDR3 is TGCGCCAGCCCCCACGGACAGGCCCAGGACAATTCACCCCTCCACTTT.

This clone is a singleton in its sample. This chain connects TRBV5-4 to TRBJ2-1; D is unresolved. Germline V gives CDR1 SGHNT, CDR2 YYREEE (reference sequence). The CDR3 spans 15 residues. V lost 4 bases and J lost 3, with 14 bases in between. CDR3 coding DNA: TGTGCCAGCAGCCAGTCCCTGGGGAACTACAATGAGCAGTTCTTC. This sequence encodes CASSQSLGNYNEQFF.